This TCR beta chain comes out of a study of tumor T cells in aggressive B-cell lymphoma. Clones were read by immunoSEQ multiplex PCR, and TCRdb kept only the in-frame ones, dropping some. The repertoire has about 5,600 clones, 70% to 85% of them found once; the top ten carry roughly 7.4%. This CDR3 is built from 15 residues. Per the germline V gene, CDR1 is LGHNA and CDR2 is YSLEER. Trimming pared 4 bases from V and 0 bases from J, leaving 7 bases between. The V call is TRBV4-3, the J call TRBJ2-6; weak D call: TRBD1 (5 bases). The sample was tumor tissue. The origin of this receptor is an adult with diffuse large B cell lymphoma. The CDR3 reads CASSPGSSGANVLTF. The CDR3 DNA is TGCGCCAGCAGCCCAGGGTCCTCTGGGGCCAACGTCCTGACTTTC.